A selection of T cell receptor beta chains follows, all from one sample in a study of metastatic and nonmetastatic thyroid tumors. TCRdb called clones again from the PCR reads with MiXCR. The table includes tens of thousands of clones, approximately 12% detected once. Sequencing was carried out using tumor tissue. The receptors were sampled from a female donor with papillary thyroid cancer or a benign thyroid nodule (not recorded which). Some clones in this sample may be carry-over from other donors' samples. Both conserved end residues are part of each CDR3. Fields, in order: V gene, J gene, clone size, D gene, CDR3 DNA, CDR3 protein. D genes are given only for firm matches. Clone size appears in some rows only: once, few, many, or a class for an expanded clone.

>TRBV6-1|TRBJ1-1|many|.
TGTGCCAGCGCTGGAAGCCGCACTGAAGCTTTCTTT
CASAGSRTEAFF
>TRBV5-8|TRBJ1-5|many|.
TGTGCCACCGATGACGGGATCAATCAGCCCCAGCATTTT
CATDDGINQPQHF
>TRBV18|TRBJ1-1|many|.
TGTGCCAGCTCACCACAACAGAACACTGAAGCTTTCTTT
CASSPQQNTEAFF
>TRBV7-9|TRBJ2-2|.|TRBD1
TGTGCCAGCAGCTTCCGGGACAGGGACACCGGGGAGCTGTTTTTT
CASSFRDRDTGELFF
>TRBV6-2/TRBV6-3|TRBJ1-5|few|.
TGTGCCAGCAGTTACAGACCTGATGGGGCTCAGCCCCAGCATTTT
CASSYRPDGAQPQHF
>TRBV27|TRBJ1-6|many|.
TGTGCCAGTGCATGGGAGGGGAGGGCACCCCTCCACTTT
CASAWEGRAPLHF
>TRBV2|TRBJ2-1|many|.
TGTGCCAGCAGCCTGGGCCAAGGGTTCTACAATGAGCAGTTCTTC
CASSLGQGFYNEQFF
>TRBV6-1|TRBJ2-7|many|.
TGTGCCAGCGTTGGGCAGCGTCACCCTATACCCTACGAGCAGTACTTC
CASVGQRHPIPYEQYF
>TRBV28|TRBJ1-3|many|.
TGTGCCAGCAGTTTTGTATACAGGGCCTCTGGAAACACCATATATTTT
CASSFVYRASGNTIYF
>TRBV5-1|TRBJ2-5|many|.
TGCGCCAGCAGCGGGGGGCTGGAAGAGACCCAGTACTTC
CASSGGLEETQYF
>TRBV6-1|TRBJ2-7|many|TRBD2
TGTGCCAGCAGGTCAGGGACTAAATGGTACTTC
CASRSGTKWYF
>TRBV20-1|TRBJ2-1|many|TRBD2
TGCAGTGCCCGGACACTAGCGGGTCACAATGAGCAGTTCTTC
CSARTLAGHNEQFF
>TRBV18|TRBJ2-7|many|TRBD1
TGTGCCAGCTCAGCGCAACAGGGGGCGCTTGACGAGCAGTACTTC
CASSAQQGALDEQYF
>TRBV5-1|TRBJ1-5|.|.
TGCGCCAGCAGCTTGGCTTCTAGCGGGATAATTGCAGATAAGCAGCATTTT
CASSLASSGIIADKQHF
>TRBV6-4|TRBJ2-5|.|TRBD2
TGTGCCAGCAGCGATAACTCGCGGGAGGTCCCTAAAGAGACCCAGTACTTC
CASSDNSREVPKETQYF
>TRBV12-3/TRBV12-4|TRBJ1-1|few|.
TGTGCCAGCAGTTCCTTGGGGACCTCTGGCACTGAAGCTTTCTTT
CASSSLGTSGTEAFF
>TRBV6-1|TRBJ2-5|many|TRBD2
TGTGCCAGCAGTGTAGGCCCCGGCCGAGCGGGAGAGGGGGAGACCCAGTACTTC
CASSVGPGRAGEGETQYF
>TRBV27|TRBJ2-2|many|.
TGTGCCAGCAGTTCAGCTTGGGGGCCCGGGGAGCTGTTTTTT
CASSSAWGPGELFF
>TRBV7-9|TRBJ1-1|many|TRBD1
TGTGCCAGCAGCTATATGGGACAGGGTGTTGGGGAAGCTTTCTTT
CASSYMGQGVGEAFF
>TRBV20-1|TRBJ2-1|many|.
TGCAGTGCTAGAGAGGGCCGACTGGTAGTGGCATACAATGAGCAGTTCTTC
CSAREGRLVVAYNEQFF
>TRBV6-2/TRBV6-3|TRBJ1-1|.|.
TGTGCCAGCAGGACGGGGGTGAACACTGAAGCTTTCTTT
CASRTGVNTEAFF
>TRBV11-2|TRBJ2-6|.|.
TGTGCCAGCAGCTTAATAGCGGAGGGATGGGCCAACGTCCTGACTTTC
CASSLIAEGWANVLTF
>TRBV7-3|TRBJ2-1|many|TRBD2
TGTGCCAGCAGCTTACTAGCGGGAGGGCTCGATGAGCAGTTCTTC
CASSLLAGGLDEQFF
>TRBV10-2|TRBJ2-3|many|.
TGCGCCAGCAGTGGTCGGGTTTTGAGCACAGATACGCAGTATTTT
CASSGRVLSTDTQYF
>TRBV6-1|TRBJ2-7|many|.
TGTGCCAGCAGTGAAGGGGACTTTTTGGCGATGTGGGACTACGAGCAGTACTTC
CASSEGDFLAMWDYEQYF
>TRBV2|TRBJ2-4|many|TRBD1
TGTGCCAGCAGCGGGGACAGGGCTTTGGGCAAAAACATTCAGTACTTC
CASSGDRALGKNIQYF
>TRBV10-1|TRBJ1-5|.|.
TGCGCCAGCAGTGAGTCGACCGCAGTGCCCCAGCATTTT
CASSESTAVPQHF
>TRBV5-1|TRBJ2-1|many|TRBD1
TGCGCCAGCAGCTTAACCGACAGGGCGCGGTTCTTC
CASSLTDRARFF
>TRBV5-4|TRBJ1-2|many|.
TGTGCCAGCAGCTTGGCTCCAACTAACTATGGCTACACCTTC
CASSLAPTNYGYTF
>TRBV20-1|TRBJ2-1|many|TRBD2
TGCAGTGCTAGTCTAGGAGCGGGAGTTTTCAACAATGAGCAGTTCTTC
CSASLGAGVFNNEQFF
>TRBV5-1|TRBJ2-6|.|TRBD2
TGCGCCAGCAGCTGGGACGGGACTAGCGGGAGAGGGTCTGGGGCCAACGTCCTGACTTTC
CASSWDGTSGRGSGANVLTF
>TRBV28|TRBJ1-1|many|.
TGTGCCAGCAAGCCCGGGACATTGAACACTGAAGCTTTCTTT
CASKPGTLNTEAFF
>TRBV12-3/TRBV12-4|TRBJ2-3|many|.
TGTGCCAGCAGTTTGGAGGCGGGTCCAGATACGCAGTATTTT
CASSLEAGPDTQYF
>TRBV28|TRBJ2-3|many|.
TGTGCCAGCAGTTTCACAGATACGCAGTATTTT
CASSFTDTQYF
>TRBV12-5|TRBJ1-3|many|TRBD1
TGTGCTAGTGGTTCGGGGACAGGGAGAGGAAACACCATATATTTT
CASGSGTGRGNTIYF
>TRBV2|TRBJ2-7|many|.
TGTGCCAGCCTTTTTACCGAGACAGTTAACGAGCAGTACTTC
CASLFTETVNEQYF
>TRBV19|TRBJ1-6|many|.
TGTGCCAGTAGTCCAGGGGACGGGATGAATAATTCACCCCTCCACTTT
CASSPGDGMNNSPLHF
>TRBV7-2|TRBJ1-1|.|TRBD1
TGTGCCAGCAGCTCGGACAGGGGGAACACTGAAGCTTTCTTT
CASSSDRGNTEAFF
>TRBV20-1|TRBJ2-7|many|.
TGCAGTGCCGTCCTTCCACCTCCCCGATCCTACGAGCAGTACTTC
CSAVLPPPRSYEQYF
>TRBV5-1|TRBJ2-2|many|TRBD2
TGCGCCAGCAGCTTGGCCTTGGGAGGGGCCGGGGAGCTGTTTTTT
CASSLALGGAGELFF
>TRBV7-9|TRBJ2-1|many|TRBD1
TGTGCCAGCAGCTCTACAGGGGTCTACAATGAGCAGTTCTTC
CASSSTGVYNEQFF
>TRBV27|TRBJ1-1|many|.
TGTGCCAGCAGTGGTGGGTTGGGAACTGAAGCTTTCTTT
CASSGGLGTEAFF
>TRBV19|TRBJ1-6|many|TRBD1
TGTGCCAGTAGTATAACGGACAGGGAGTCTTCACCCCTCCACTTT
CASSITDRESSPLHF